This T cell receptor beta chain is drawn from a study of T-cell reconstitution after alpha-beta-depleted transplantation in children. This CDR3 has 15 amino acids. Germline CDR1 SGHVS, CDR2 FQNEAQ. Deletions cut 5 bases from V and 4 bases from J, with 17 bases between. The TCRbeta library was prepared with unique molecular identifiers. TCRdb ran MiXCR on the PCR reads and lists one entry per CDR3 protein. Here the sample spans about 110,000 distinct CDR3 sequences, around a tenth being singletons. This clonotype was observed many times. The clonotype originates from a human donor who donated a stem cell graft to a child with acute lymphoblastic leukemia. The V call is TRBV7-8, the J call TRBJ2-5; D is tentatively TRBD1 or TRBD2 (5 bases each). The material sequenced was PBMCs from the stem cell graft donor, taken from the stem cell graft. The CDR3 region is CASSLRDLTRETQYF. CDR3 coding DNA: TGTGCCAGCAGCCTAAGGGACCTTACAAGAGAGACCCAGTACTTC.